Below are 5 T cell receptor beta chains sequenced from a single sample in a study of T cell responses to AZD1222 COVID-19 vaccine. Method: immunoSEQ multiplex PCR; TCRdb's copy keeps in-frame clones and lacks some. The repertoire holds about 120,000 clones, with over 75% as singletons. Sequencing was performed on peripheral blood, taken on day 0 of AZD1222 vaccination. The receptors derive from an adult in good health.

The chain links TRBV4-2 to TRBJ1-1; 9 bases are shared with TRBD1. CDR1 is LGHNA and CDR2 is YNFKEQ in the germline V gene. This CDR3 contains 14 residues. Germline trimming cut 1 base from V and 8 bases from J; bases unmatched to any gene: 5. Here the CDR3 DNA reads TGTGCCAGCAGCCAAGTCGACAGGGGGGTGGAAGCTTTCTTT. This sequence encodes CASSQVDRGVEAFF.

The CDR3 DNA is TGCAGCGTTGGAAGACAGCGGGACACTGAAGCTTTCTTT. Translated: CSVGRQRDTEAFF. The chain carries TRBV29-1 and TRBJ1-1, with D perhaps TRBD1 (5 bases). Trimming shortened V by 4 bases and J by 3 bases, and 12 bases separated the two germline ends. The length of the CDR3 is 13 residues. Germline CDR1 is SQVTM and CDR2 is ANQGSEA.

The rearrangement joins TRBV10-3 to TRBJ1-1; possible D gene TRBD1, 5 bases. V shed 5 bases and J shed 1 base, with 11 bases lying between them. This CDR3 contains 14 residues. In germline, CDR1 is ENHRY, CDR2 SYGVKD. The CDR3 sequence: CAISWDGGNTEAFF. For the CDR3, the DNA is TGTGCCATCAGTTGGGACGGGGGGAACACTGAAGCTTTCTTT.

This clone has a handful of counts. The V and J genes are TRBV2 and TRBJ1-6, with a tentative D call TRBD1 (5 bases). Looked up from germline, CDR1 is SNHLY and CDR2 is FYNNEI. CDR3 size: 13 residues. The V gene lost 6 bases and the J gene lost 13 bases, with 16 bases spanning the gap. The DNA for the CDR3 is TGTGCCAGCAGGGATGGGGGACTGTCTCCCCTCCACTTT. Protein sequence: CASRDGGLSPLHF.

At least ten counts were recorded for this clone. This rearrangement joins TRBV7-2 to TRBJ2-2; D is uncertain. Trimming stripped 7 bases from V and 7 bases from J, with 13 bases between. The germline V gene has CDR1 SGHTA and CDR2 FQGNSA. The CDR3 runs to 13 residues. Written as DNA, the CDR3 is TGTGCCAGCACTCGGACCCGAGGCGGGGAGCTGTTTTTT. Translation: CASTRTRGGELFF.